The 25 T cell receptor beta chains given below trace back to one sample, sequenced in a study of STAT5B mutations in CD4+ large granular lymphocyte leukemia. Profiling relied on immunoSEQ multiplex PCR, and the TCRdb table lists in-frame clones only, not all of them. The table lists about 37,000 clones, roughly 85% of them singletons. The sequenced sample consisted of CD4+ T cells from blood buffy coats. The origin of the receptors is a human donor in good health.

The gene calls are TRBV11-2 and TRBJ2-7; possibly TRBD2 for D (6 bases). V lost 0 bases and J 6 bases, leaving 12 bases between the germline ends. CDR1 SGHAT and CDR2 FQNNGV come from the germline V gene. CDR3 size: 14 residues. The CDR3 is CASSLDAGWGEQYF. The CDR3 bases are TGTGCCAGCAGCTTAGATGCGGGATGGGGCGAGCAGTACTTC.

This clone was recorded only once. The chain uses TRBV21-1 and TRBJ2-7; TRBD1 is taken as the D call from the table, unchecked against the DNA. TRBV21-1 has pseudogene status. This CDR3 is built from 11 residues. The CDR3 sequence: CASSHRFEQYF. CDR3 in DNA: TGTGCCAGCAGTCACAGGTTCGAGCAGTACTTC.

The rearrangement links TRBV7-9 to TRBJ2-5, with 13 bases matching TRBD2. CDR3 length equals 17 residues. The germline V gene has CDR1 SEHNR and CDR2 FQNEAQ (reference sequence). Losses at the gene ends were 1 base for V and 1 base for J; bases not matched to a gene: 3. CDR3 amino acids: CASSLGTSGSPQETQYF. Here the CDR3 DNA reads TGTGCCAGCAGCTTAGGGACTAGCGGGAGTCCCCAAGAGACCCAGTACTTC.

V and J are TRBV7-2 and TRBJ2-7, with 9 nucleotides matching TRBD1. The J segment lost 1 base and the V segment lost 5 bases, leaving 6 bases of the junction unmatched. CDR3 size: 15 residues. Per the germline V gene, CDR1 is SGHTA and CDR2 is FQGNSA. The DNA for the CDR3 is TGTGCCAGCAGCCAATCCGGGACAGGGTCCTACGAGCAGTACTTC. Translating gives CASSQSGTGSYEQYF.

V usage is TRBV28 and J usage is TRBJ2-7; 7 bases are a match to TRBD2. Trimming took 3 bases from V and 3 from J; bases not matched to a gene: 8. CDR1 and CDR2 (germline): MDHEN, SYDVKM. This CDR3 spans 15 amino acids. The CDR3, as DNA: TGTGCCAGCAGTTTCAGCATCACGGGGGGCTACGAGCAGTACTTC. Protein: CASSFSITGGYEQYF.

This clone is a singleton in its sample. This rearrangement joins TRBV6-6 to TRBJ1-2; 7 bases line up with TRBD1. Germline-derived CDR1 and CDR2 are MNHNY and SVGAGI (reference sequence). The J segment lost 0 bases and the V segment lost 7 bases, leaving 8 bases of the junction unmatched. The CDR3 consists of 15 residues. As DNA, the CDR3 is TGTGCCAGCATCCCAGGGGGGGGAGCTAACTATGGCTACACCTTC. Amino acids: CASIPGGGANYGYTF.

CDR3 sequence reads: CASSASQGRDTQYF. The DNA of the CDR3 is TGCGCCAGCAGTGCCTCGCAGGGGAGGGATACGCAGTATTTT. The chain carries TRBV5-1 and TRBJ2-3, with D perhaps TRBD1 or TRBD2 (6 bases each). Trimming took 5 bases from V and 6 from J, leaving 16 bases between them. The V gene's germline CDR1 is SGHRS and CDR2 YFSETQ. The CDR3 runs to 14 residues.

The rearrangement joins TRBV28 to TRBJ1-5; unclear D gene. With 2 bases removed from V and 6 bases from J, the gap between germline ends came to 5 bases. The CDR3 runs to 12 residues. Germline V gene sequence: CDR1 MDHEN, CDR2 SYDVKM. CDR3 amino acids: CASSLNVQPQHF. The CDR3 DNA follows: TGTGCCAGCAGTTTAAATGTTCAGCCCCAGCATTTT.

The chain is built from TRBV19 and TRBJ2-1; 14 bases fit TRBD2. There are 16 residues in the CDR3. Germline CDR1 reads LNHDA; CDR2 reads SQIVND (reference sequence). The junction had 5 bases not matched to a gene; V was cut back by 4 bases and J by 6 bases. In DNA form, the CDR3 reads TGTGCCAGTAGTAAGGGGACTAGCGGGAGACCCAATGAGCAGTTCTTC. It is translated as CASSKGTSGRPNEQFF.

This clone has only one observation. The CDR3 bases are TGTGCCAGCAGCTTAGACTTGTTCCGACTAGCGGGAGGCGAGCAGTACTTC. It yields the protein CASSLDLFRLAGGEQYF. The V call is TRBV7-2, the J call TRBJ2-7, with TRBD2 matching over 13 bases. The CDR3 is 17 residues long. Trimming took 1 base from V and 6 from J; bases not matched to a gene: 9. Per the germline V gene, CDR1 is SGHTA and CDR2 is FQGNSA.

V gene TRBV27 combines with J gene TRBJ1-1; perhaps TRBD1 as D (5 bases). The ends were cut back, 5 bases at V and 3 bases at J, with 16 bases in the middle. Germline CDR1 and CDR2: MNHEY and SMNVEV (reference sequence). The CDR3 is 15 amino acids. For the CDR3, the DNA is TGTGCCAGCAGTCGAAATAGGTGGGGGGACACTGAAGCTTTCTTT. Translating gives CASSRNRWGDTEAFF.

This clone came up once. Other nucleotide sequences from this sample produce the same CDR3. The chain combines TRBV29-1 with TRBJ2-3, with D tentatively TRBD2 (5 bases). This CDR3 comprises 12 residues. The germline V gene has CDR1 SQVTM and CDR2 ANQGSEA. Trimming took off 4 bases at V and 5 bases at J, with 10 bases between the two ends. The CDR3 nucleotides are TGCAGCGTTGGCCACAGCGGAGATACGCAGTATTTT. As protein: CSVGHSGDTQYF.

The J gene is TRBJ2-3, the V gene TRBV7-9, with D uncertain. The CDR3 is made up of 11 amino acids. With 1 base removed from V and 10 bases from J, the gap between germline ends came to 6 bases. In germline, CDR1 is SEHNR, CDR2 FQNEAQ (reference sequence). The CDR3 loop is CASSLDEAQYF. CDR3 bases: TGTGCCAGCAGCTTAGATGAGGCGCAGTATTTT.

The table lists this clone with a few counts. CDR3 region: CASSLEIGRYNEQFF. For the CDR3, the DNA is TGTGCCAGCAGCTTAGAAATAGGGAGGTACAATGAGCAGTTCTTC. The V gene is TRBV11-2, the J gene TRBJ2-1; D is perhaps TRBD2 (6 bases). In germline, CDR1 is SGHAT, CDR2 FQNNGV. The CDR3 covers 15 residues. Trimming took 0 bases from V and 4 from J, leaving 10 bases between them.

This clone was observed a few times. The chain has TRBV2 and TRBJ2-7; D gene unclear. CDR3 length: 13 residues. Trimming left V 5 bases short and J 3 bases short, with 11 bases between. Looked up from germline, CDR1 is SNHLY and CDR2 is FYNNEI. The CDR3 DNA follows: TGTGCCAGCAGTTCCGACGGCGGCTACGAGCAGTACTTC. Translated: CASSSDGGYEQYF.

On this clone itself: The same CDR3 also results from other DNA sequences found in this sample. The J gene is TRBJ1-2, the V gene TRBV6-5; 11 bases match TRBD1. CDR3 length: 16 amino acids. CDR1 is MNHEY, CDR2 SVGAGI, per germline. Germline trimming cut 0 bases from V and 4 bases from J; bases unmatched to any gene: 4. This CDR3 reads CASSYSRTGGGYGYTF. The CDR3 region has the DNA TGTGCCAGCAGTTACTCGCGGACAGGGGGCGGCTATGGCTACACCTTC.

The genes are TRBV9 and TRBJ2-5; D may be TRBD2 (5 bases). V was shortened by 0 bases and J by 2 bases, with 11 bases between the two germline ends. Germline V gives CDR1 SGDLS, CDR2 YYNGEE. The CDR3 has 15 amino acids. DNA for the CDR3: TGTGCCAGCAGCGTAGATCCAGGCGGGCAAGAGACCCAGTACTTC. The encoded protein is CASSVDPGGQETQYF.

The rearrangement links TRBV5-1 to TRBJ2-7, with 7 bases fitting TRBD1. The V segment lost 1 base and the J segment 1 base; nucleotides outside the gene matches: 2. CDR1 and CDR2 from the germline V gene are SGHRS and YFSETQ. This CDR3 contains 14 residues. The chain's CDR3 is CASSLRGQSYEQYF. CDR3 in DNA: TGCGCCAGCAGCTTGCGGGGACAGTCCTACGAGCAGTACTTC.

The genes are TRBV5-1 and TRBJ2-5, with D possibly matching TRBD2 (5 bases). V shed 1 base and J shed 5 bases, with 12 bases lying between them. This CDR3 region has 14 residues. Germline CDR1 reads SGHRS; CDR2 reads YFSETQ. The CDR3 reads CASSLSRGGETQYF. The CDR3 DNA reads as TGCGCCAGCAGCTTGAGCCGAGGCGGGGAGACCCAGTACTTC.

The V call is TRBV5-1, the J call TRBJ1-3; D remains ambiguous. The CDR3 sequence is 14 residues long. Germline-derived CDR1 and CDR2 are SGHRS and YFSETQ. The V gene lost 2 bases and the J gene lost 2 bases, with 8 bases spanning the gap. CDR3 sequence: CASSFAATGNTIYF. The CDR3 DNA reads TGCGCCAGCAGCTTTGCGGCCACTGGAAACACCATATATTTT.

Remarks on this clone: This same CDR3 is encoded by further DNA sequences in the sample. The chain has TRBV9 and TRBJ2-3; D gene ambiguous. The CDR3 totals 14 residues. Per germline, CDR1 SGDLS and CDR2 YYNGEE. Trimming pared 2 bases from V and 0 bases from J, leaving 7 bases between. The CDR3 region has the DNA TGTGCCAGCAGCGTCGTGGGGAGCACAGATACGCAGTATTTT. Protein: CASSVVGSTDTQYF.

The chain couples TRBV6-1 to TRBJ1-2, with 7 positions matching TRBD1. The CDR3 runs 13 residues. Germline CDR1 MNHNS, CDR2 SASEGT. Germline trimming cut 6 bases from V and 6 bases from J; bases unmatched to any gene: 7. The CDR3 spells CASRPDTGDGYTF. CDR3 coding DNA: TGTGCCAGCAGGCCCGATACAGGGGATGGCTACACCTTC.

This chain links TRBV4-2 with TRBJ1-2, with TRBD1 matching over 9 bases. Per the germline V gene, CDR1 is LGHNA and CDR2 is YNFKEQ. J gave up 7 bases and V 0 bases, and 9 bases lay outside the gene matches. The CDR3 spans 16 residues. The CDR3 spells CASSQDPGTGPGGYTF. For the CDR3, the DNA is TGTGCCAGCAGCCAAGACCCCGGGACAGGGCCCGGTGGCTACACCTTC.

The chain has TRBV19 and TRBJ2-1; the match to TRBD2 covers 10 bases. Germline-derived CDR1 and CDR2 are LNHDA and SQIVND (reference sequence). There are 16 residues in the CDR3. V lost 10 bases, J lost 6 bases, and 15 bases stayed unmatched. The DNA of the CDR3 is TGTGCCAACTTTCCCTCTAGCGGGAGAGGAAGCAATGAGCAGTTCTTC. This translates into CANFPSSGRGSNEQFF.

The CDR3 region has the DNA TGTGCCAGCAGTGAAAGGGCCCTTGGGGGCGGGCGTCAAGAGACCCAGTACTTC. It codes for CASSERALGGGRQETQYF. The V and J genes are TRBV2 and TRBJ2-5, with D possibly matching TRBD1 (6 bases). V lost 2 bases and J 2 bases, leaving 21 bases between the germline ends. CDR1 is SNHLY, CDR2 FYNNEI, per germline. The CDR3 extends over 18 amino acids. The full variable domain, its missing parts supplied by reference TRBV2 and TRBJ2-5, is EPEVTQTPSHQVTQMGQEVILRCVPISNHLYFYWYRQILGQKVEFLVSFYNNEISEKSEIFDDQFSVERPDGSNFTLKIRSTKLEDSAMYFCASSERALGGGRQETQYFGPGTRLLVL.